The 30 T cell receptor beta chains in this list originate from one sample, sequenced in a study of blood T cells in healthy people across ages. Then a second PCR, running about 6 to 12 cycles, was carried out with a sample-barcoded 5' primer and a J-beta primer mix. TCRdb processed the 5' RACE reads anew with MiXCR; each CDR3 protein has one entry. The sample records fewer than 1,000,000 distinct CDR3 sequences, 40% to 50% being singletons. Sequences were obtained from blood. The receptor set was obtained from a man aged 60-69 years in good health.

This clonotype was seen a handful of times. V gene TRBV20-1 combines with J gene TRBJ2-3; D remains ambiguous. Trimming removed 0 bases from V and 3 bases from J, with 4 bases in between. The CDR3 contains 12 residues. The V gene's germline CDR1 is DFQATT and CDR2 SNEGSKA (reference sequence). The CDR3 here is CSARDHTDTQYF. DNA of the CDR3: TGCAGTGCTAGAGATCATACAGATACGCAGTATTTT.

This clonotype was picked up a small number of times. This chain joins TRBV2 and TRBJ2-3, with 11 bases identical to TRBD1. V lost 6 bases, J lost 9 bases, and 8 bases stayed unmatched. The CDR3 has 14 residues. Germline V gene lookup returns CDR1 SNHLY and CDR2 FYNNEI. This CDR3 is CASREGQGVWTQYF. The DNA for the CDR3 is TGTGCCAGCAGGGAGGGACAGGGGGTTTGGACGCAGTATTTT. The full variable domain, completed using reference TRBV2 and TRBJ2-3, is EPEVTQTPSHQVTQMGQEVILRCVPISNHLYFYWYRQILGQKVEFLVSFYNNEISEKSEIFDDQFSVERPDGSNFTLKIRSTKLEDSAMYFCASREGQGVWTQYFGPGTRLTVL.

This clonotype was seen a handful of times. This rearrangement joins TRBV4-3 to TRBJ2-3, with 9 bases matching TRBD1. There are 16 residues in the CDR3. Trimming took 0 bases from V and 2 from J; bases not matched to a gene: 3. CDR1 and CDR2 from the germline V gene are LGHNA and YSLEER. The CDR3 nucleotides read TGCGCCAGCAGCCAAGACGGGACAGGGCCCACAGATACGCAGTATTTT. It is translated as CASSQDGTGPTDTQYF.

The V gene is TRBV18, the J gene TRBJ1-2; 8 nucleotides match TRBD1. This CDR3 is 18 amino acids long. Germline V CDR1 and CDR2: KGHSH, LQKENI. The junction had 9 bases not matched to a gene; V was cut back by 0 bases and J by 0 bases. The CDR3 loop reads CASSPPGRTGHPNYGYTF. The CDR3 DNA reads TGTGCCAGCTCACCACCTGGCCGGACAGGGCATCCTAACTATGGCTACACCTTC.

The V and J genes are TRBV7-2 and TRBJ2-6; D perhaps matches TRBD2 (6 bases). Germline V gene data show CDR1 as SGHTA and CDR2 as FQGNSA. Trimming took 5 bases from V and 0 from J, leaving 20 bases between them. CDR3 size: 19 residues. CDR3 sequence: CASSPTRGRTNSGANVLTF. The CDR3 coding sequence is TGTGCCAGCAGCCCCACCCGGGGGAGAACAAACTCTGGGGCCAACGTCCTGACTTTC.

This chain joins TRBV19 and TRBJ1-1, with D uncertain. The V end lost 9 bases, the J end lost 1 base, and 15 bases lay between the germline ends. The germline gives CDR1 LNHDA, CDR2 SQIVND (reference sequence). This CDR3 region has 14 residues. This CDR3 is CASKFFTANTEAFF. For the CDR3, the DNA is TGTGCCAGCAAATTTTTTACAGCGAACACTGAAGCTTTCTTT.

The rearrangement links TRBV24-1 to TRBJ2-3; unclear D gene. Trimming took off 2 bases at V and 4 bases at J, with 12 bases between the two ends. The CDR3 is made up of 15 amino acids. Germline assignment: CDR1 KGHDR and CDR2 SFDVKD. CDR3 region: CATSDSRASADTQYF. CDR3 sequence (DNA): TGTGCCACCAGTGATTCTCGAGCAAGCGCAGATACGCAGTATTTT.

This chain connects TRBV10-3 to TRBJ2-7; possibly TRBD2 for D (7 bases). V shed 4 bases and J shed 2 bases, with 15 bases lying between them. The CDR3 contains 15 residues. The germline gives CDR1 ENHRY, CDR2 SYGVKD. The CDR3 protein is CAISVLGGGAYEQYF. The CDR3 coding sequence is TGTGCCATCAGTGTATTAGGAGGGGGGGCCTACGAGCAGTACTTC.

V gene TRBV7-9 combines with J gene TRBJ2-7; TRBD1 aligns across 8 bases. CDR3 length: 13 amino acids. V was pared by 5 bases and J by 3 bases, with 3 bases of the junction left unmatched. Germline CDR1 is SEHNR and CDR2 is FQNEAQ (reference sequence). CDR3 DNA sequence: TGTGCCAGCAGCATAGGACAGGGCTACGAGCAGTACTTC. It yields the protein CASSIGQGYEQYF.

CDR3 protein: CASSLAFGYYYGYTF. DNA of the CDR3: TGTGCCAGCAGCTTAGCGTTCGGGTACTACTATGGCTACACCTTC. The chain links TRBV7-2 to TRBJ1-2; no definite D call. Trimming cost V 0 bases and J 3 bases, with 11 bases left between them. Germline lookup yields CDR1 SGHTA and CDR2 FQGNSA. The CDR3 sequence is 15 residues long. The full variable domain, completed using reference TRBV7-2 and TRBJ1-2, is GAGVSQSPSNKVTEKGKDVELRCDPISGHTALYWYRQSLGQGLEFLIYFQGNSAPDKSGLPSDRFSAERTGGSVSTLTIQRTQQEDSAVYLCASSLAFGYYYGYTFGSGTRLTVV.

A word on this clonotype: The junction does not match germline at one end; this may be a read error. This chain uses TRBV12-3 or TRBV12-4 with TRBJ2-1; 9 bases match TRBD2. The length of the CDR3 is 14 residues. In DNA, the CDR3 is TGTGCCATCAGTTTAAGCGGGGGGCCTCCGGAGCAGTTCTTC. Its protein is CAISLSGGPPEQFF.

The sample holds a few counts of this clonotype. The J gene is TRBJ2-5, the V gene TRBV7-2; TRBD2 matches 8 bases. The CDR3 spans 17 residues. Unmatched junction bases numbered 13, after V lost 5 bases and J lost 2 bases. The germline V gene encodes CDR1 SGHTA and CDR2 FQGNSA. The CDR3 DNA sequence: TGTGCCAGCAGCGCACGGGGGGGGCGAAGTAGGCAAGAGACCCAGTACTTC. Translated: CASSARGGRSRQETQYF.

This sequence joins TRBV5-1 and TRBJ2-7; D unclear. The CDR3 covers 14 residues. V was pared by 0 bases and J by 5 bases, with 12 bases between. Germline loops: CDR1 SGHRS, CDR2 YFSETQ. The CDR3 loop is CASSLGQESHEQYF. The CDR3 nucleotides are TGCGCCAGCAGCTTGGGCCAGGAAAGCCACGAGCAGTACTTC.

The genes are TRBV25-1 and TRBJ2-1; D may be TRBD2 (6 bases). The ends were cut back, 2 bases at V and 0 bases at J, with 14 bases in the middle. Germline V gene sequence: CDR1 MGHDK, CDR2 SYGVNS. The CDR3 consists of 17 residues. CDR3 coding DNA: TGTGCCAGCAGTGAAGCGGGACGGAAAAGCTCCTACAATGAGCAGTTCTTC. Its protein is CASSEAGRKSSYNEQFF.

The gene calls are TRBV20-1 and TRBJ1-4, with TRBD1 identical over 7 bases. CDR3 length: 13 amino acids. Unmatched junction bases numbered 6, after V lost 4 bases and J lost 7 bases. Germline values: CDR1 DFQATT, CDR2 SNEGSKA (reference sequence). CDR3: CSATDRAAEKLFF. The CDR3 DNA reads TGCAGTGCTACCGACAGGGCGGCTGAAAAACTGTTTTTT.

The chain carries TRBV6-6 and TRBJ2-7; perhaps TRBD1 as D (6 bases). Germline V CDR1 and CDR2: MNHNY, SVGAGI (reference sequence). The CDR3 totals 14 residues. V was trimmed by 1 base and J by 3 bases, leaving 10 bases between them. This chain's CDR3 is CASSYLDSGYEQYF. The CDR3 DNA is TGTGCCAGCAGTTACTTGGACAGTGGCTACGAGCAGTACTTC.

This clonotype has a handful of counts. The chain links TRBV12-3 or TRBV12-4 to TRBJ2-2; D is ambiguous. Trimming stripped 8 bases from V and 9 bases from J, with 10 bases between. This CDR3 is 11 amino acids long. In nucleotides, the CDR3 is TGTGCCAGCTTGTTGCAGAGGGAGCTGTTTTTT. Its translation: CASLLQRELFF.

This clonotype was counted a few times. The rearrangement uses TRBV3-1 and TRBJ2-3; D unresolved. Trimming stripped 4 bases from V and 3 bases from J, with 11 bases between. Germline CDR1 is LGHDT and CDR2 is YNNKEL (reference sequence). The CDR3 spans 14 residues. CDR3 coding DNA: TGTGCCAGCAGCCTGGCGAAGTCGACAGATACGCAGTATTTT. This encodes CASSLAKSTDTQYF.

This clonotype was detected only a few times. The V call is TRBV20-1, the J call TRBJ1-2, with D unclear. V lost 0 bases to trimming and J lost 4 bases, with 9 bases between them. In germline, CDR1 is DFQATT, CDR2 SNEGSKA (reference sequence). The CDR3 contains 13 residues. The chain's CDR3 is CSARDSRTYGYTF. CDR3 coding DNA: TGCAGTGCTAGAGATTCCAGGACCTATGGCTACACCTTC.

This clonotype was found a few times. In DNA form, the CDR3 reads TGTGCCAGCAGTTACTCATACTCAGCCTACGAGCAGTACTTC. As protein: CASSYSYSAYEQYF. The chain uses TRBV6-2 or TRBV6-3 and TRBJ2-7; D gene ambiguous. The CDR3 sequence is 14 residues long. From germline, CDR1 is MNHEY and CDR2 SVGEGT. V lost 0 bases and J lost 2, with 8 bases in between.

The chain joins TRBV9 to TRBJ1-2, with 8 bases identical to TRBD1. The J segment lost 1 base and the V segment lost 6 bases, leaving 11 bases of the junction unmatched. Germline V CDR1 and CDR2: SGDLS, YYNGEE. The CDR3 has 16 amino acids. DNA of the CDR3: TGTGCCAGCAACATCCCACCGGACAGGGATAACTATGGCTACACCTTC. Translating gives CASNIPPDRDNYGYTF.

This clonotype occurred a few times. The CDR3 sequence is CASSQGRLSSYNEQFF. In DNA form, the CDR3 reads TGTGCCAGCAGCCAAGGACGGTTAAGCTCCTACAATGAGCAGTTCTTC. The rearrangement links TRBV3-1 to TRBJ2-1; D unclear. This CDR3 is built from 16 residues. Germline-derived CDR1 and CDR2 are LGHDT and YNNKEL (reference sequence). Deletions cut 1 base from V and 0 bases from J, with 10 bases between.

The CDR3 reads CSAPRSTDTQYF. CDR3 in DNA: TGCAGTGCCCCGAGGAGCACAGATACGCAGTATTTT. J is TRBJ2-3 and V is TRBV20-1; D is unclear. CDR1 DFQATT and CDR2 SNEGSKA come from the germline V gene (reference sequence). The ends were cut back, 6 bases at V and 0 bases at J, with 7 bases in the middle. CDR3 size: 12 residues.

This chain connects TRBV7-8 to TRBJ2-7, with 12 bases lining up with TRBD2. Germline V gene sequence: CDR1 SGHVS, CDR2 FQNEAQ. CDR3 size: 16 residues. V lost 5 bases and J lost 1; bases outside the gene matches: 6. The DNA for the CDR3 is TGTGCCAGCAGCCCCGAGACTAGCGGGGGATCCTACGAGCAGTACTTC. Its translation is CASSPETSGGSYEQYF.

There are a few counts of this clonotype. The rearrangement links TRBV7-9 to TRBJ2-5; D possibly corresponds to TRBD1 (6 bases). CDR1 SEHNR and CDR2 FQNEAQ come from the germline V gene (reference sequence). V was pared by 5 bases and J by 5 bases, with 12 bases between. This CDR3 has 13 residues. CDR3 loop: CASSPYGGETQYF. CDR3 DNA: TGTGCCAGCAGCCCCTATGGGGGCGAGACCCAGTACTTC.

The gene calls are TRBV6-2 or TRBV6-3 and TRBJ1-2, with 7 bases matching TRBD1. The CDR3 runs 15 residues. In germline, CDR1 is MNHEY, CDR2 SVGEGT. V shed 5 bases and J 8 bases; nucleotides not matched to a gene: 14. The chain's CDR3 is CASSRTGRGPEGYTF. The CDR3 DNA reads TGTGCCAGCAGTCGGACAGGAAGGGGCCCGGAAGGCTACACCTTC.

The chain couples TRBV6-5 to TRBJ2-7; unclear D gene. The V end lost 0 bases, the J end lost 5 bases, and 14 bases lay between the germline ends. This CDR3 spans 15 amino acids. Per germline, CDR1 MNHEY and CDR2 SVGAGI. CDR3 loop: CASSYSTGAVDEQYF. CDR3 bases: TGTGCCAGCAGTTACTCAACTGGAGCCGTAGACGAGCAGTACTTC.

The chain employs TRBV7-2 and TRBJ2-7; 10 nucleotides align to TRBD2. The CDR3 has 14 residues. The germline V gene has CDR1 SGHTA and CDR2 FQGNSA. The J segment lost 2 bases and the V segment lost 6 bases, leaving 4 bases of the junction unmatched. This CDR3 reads CASRRTSGTYEQYF. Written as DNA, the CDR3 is TGTGCCAGCAGGCGGACTAGCGGCACCTACGAGCAGTACTTC.

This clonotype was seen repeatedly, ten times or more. The CDR3 bases are TGCAGTGCTAGCCGCGGGGGCACAGGGGAGACCCAGTACTTC. Its protein is CSASRGGTGETQYF. This chain joins TRBV20-1 and TRBJ2-5, with D possibly being TRBD2 (7 bases). The CDR3 is made up of 14 amino acids. V was shortened by 3 bases and J by 5 bases, with 16 bases between the two germline ends. CDR1 is DFQATT and CDR2 is SNEGSKA in the germline V gene (reference sequence).

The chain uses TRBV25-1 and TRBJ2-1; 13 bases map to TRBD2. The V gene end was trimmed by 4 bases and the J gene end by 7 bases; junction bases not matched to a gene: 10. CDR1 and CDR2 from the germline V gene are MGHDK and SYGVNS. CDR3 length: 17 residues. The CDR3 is CASSGGGLAGADNEQFF. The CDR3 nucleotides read TGTGCCAGCAGTGGTGGCGGACTAGCGGGGGCTGATAATGAGCAGTTCTTC.